This T cell receptor beta chain was identified during a study of CD8 T cells in ankylosing spondylitis. Using its own MiXCR run on the 5' RACE reads, TCRdb lists one record per CDR3 protein. In the table there are around 300,000 distinct CDR3 sequences, around 21% of which are singletons. This CDR3 is 15 amino acids long. V gave up 8 bases and J gave up 2 bases; unmatched junction bases: 3. Germline V gene data show CDR1 as LGHNA and CDR2 as YNFKEQ. The gene calls are TRBV4-2 and TRBJ2-3; 14 positions agree with TRBD2. Sequenced: blood, either unsorted or a sorted T cell fraction (not recorded which). The sequence derives from a female donor with ankylosing spondylitis or in good health (not recorded which). The DNA of the CDR3 is TGTGCCAGCCGGACTAGCGGGAGGTTCACAGATACGCAGTATTTT. This gives the protein CASRTSGRFTDTQYF.